This T cell receptor (beta chain) was sequenced in a study of cytomegalovirus exposure and HLA in healthy donors. Whole-study findings and limits: The study found most TCR sequences rare, yet found some public TCRs in many donors. It was about 150 TCR beta chains that were listed as cytomegalovirus-associated.

The data were produced by immunoSEQ multiplex PCR, yet TCRdb's version contains in-frame clones alone and is incomplete. This table has roughly 100,000 clones, about nine tenths appearing once. Concerning this clone: Its target is not known.

V lost 5 bases, J lost 8 bases, and 19 bases lay in between. Germline CDR1 and CDR2: MNHEY and SMNVEV (reference sequence). The length of the CDR3 is 15 residues. Input material: PBMCs. The clonotype originates from a young woman in good health and CMV-seropositive. This sequence joins TRBV27 and TRBJ2-1, with a weak D call TRBD2 (5 bases). The CDR3 here is CASSRRNGIGDEQFF. Here the CDR3 DNA reads TGTGCCAGCAGTCGGAGGAATGGAATCGGCGATGAGCAGTTCTTC.